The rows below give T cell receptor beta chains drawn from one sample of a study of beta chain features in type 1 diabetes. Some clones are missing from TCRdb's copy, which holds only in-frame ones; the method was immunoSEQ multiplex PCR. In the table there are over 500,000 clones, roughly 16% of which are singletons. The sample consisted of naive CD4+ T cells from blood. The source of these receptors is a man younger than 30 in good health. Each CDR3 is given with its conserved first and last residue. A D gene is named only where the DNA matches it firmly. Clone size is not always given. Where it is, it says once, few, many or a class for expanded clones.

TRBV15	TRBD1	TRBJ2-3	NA	CATSRGHPTGAMNTQYF	TGTGCCACCAGCAGAGGGCACCCGACAGGGGCAATGAATACGCAGTATTTT
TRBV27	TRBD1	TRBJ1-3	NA	CASKGQGSSGNTIYF	TGTGCCAGCAAGGGACAGGGGAGCTCTGGAAACACCATATATTTT
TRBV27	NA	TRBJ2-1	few	CASSLSMGPFRGFF	TGTGCCAGCAGTTTATCGATGGGACCCTTTAGGGGGTTCTTC
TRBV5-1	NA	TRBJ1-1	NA	CASMTFGQEAFF	TGCGCCAGCATGACCTTCGGACAGGAAGCTTTCTTT
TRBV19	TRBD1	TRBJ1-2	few	CATWTGYGYTF	TGTGCCACCTGGACAGGGTATGGCTACACCTTC
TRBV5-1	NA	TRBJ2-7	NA	CASSFLGLSYEQYF	TGCGCCAGCAGCTTCCTAGGACTTTCCTACGAGCAGTACTTC
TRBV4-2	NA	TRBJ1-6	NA	CASSQSGTGNSPLHF	TGTGCCAGCAGCCAATCCGGGACGGGTAATTCACCCCTCCACTTT
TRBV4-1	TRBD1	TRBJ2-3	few	CASSQGWTGTTDTQYF	TGCGCCAGCAGCCAAGGCTGGACAGGGACCACAGATACGCAGTATTTT
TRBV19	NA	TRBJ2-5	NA	CASSISPGSRAQETQYF	TGTGCCAGTAGTATCTCCCCGGGTTCACGAGCACAAGAGACCCAGTACTTC
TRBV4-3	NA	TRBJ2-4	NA	CASSQVNSGGIGIQYF	TGCGCCAGCAGCCAAGTGAATTCAGGGGGGATCGGCATTCAGTACTTC
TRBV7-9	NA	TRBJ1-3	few	CASNPGASGNTIYF	TGTGCCAGCAACCCAGGGGCCTCTGGAAACACCATATATTTT
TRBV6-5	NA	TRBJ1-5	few	CASSPRGEPQHF	TGTGCCAGCAGTCCCAGGGGCGAGCCCCAGCATTTT
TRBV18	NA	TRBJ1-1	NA	CASSPAQLMNTEAFF	TGTGCCAGCTCACCCGCACAGCTGATGAACACTGAAGCTTTCTTT
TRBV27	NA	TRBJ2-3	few	CASSFRELDTQYF	TGTGCCAGCAGTTTCCGCGAGCTAGATACGCAGTATTTT
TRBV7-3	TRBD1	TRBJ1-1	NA	CASKEGARTEAFF	TGTGCCAGCAAGGAGGGGGCGCGGACTGAAGCTTTCTTT
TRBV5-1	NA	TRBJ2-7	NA	CASSLFREAAYEQYF	TGCGCCAGCAGCTTGTTCCGTGAGGCCGCCTACGAGCAGTACTTC
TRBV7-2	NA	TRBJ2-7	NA	CASSLAPTLGNYEQYF	TGTGCCAGCAGCTTAGCCCCAACTCTGGGGAACTACGAGCAGTACTTC
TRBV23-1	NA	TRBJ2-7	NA	CASRPPGDGRSSYEQYF	TGCGCCAGCAGGCCTCCTGGGGACGGAAGAAGCTCCTACGAGCAGTACTTC
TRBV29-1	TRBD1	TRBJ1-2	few	CSDWTGQKVGYTF	TGCAGCGATTGGACAGGGCAAAAAGTTGGCTACACCTTC
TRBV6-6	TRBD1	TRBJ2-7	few	CASTDRDRVNEQYF	TGTGCCAGCACCGACCGGGACAGGGTGAACGAGCAGTACTTC
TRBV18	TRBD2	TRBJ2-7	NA	CASSPGGRSYEQYF	TGTGCCAGCTCACCGGGAGGGCGCTCCTACGAGCAGTACTTC
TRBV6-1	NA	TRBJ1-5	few	CASSATGLNQPQHF	TGTGCCAGCAGTGCGACAGGTCTAAATCAGCCCCAGCATTTT
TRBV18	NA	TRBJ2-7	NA	CASSPETAYEQYF	TGTGCCAGCTCACCCGAGACAGCCTACGAGCAGTACTTC
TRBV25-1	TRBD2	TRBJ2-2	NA	CASSVLAGLGTGELFF	TGTGCCAGCAGTGTTCTAGCGGGGCTAGGCACCGGGGAGCTGTTTTTT
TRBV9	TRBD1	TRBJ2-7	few	CASSVDQGQKYF	TGTGCCAGCAGCGTCGACCAGGGACAGAAGTACTTC
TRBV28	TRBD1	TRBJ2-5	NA	CASSPNYRGRQYQETQYF	TGTGCCAGCAGTCCTAACTACAGGGGGAGACAGTACCAAGAGACCCAGTACTTC
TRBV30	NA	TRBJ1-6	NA	CAWSVLGYNSPLHF	TGTGCCTGGTCGGTTCTGGGGTATAATTCACCCCTCCACTTT
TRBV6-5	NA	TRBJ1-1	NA	CASSRGQRNTEAFF	TGTGCCAGCAGCCGCGGACAGAGGAACACTGAAGCTTTCTTT
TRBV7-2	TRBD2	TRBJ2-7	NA	CASSTSGGLGEQYF	TGTGCCAGCAGCACTAGCGGGGGGCTCGGCGAGCAGTACTTC
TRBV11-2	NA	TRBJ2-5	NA	CASSQSRATYQETQYF	TGTGCCAGCAGCCAGTCGAGGGCCACGTACCAAGAGACCCAGTACTTC
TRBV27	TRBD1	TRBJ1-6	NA	CASSLGRQGAPYSPLHF	TGTGCCAGCAGTTTGGGGAGACAGGGGGCGCCTTATTCACCCCTCCACTTT
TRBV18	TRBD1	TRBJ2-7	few	CASSPAGGYEQYF	TGTGCCAGCTCACCCGCAGGGGGCTACGAGCAGTACTTC